This T cell receptor (beta chain) comes out of a study of shared clonotypes between healthy human individuals. Sequencing was performed with immunoSEQ multiplex PCR; in TCRdb, only in-frame clones are kept and a portion is missing. The table includes roughly 720,000 clones, roughly 91% detected once. Every contributor of samples was a Caucasian grown-up residing in Nashville, Tennessee. The sequence derives from a man younger than 30 in good health. Some clones in this sample may be carry-over from other donors' samples. Sequenced: memory CD8+ T cells from PBMCs. Subset indicated: CD45RO+ cells pooled with CCR7-negative TemRA cells.

This CDR3 is CASSMASGSFYEQYF. Here the CDR3 DNA reads TGTGCCAGTAGTATGGCTAGCGGGAGCTTCTACGAGCAGTACTTC. The gene calls are TRBV19 and TRBJ2-7; 10 nucleotides align to TRBD2. Germline values: CDR1 LNHDA, CDR2 SQIVND (reference sequence). CDR3 length: 15 residues. The J segment lost 3 bases and the V segment lost 3 bases, leaving 5 bases of the junction unmatched.